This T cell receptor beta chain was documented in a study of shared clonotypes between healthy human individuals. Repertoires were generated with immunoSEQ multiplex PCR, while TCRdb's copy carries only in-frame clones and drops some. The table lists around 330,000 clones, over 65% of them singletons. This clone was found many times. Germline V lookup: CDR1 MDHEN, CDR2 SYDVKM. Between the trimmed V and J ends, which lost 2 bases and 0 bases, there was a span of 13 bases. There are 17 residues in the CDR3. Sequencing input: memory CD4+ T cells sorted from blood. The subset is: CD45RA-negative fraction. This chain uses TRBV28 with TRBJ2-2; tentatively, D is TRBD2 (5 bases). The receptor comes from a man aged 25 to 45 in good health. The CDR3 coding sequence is TGTGCCAGCAGTTTAGTCGGGGTGTCCTCGAACACCGGGGAGCTGTTTTTT. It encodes CASSLVGVSSNTGELFF.